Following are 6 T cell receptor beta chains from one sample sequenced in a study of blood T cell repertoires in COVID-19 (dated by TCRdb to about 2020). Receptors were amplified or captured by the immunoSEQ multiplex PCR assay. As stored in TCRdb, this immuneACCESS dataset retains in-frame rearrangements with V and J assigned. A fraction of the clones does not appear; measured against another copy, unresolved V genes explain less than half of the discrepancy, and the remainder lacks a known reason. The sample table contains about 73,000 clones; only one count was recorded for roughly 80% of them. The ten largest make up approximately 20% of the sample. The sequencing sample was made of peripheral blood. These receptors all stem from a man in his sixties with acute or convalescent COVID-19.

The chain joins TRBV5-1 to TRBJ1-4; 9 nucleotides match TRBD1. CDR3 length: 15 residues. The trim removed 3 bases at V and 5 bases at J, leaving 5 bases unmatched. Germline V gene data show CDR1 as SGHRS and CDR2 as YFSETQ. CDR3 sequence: CASSSIGQGNEKLFF. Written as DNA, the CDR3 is TGCGCCAGCAGCTCGATAGGACAGGGGAATGAAAAACTGTTTTTT.

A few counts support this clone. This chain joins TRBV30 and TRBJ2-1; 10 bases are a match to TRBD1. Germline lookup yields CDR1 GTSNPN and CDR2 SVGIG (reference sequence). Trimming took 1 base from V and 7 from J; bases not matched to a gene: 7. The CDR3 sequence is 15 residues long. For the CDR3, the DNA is TGTGCCTGGAGTGAGGGGACAGGGGAATCGAATGAGCAGTTCTTC. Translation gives CAWSEGTGESNEQFF.

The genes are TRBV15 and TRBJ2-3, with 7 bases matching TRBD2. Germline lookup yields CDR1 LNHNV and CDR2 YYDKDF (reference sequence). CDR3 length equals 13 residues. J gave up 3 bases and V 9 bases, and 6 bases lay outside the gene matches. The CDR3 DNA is TGTGCCACTGGACGGCGGGGGACAGATACGCAGTATTTT. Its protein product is CATGRRGTDTQYF.

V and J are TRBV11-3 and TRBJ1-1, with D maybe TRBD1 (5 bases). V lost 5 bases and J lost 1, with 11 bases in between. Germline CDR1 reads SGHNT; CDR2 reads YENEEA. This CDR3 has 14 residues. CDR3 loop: CASSKRQQNTEAFF. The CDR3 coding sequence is TGTGCCAGCAGCAAAAGACAGCAGAACACTGAAGCTTTCTTT.

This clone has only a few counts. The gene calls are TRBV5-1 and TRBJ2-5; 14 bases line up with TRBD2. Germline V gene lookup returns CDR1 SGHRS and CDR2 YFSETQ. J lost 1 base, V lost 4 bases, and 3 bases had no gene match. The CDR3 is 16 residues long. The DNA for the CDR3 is TGCGCCAGCAGCCTAGGACTAGCGGGGGGCCAAGAGACCCAGTACTTC. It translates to CASSLGLAGGQETQYF.

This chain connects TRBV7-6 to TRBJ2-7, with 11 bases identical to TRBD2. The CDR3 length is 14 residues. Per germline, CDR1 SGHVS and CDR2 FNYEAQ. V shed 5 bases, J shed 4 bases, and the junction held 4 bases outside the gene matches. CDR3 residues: CASSPGTSGYEQYF. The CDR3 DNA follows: TGTGCCAGCAGCCCTGGGACTAGCGGTTACGAGCAGTACTTC.